A selection of T cell receptor beta chains follows, all from one sample in a study of CD8+CD57+ T cells in acquired aplastic anemia. TCRdb passed the reads through MiXCR, listing each CDR3 protein once. The sample has 200,000 to 250,000 distinct CDR3 sequences; around 49% are singletons. The sequenced sample was sorted CD4+, CD8+, or CD8+CD57+ T cells (not recorded which) from PBMCs. All receptors come from a human donor with aplastic anemia. Both conserved end residues are part of each CDR3. A D gene is named only where the DNA matches it firmly. Not all rows give a size; the values are once, few, many and, for expanded clones, a class.

v_call,d_call,clone_size,j_call,cdr3_aa,cdr3_nt
TRBV19,TRBD1,-,TRBJ1-6,CASSIGQGQNNSPLHF,TGTGCCAGTAGTATAGGACAGGGTCAGAATAATTCACCCCTCCACTTT
TRBV20-1,-,-,TRBJ2-7,CSARGRTRGWSYEQYF,TGCAGTGCTAGAGGACGTACTCGGGGATGGTCCTACGAGCAGTACTTC
TRBV6-6,TRBD2,few,TRBJ2-1,CASSYSGGAYNEQFF,TGTGCCAGCAGTTACTCGGGGGGGGCCTACAATGAGCAGTTCTTC
TRBV7-3,-,-,TRBJ1-4,CASSLTSGAGEKLFF,TGTGCCAGCAGCTTAACTAGCGGAGCAGGTGAAAAACTGTTTTTT
TRBV12-5,TRBD2,-,TRBJ2-1,CASGLVLAGGNPNEQFF,TGTGCTAGTGGTTTGGTACTAGCGGGGGGAAATCCCAATGAGCAGTTCTTC
TRBV28,-,many,TRBJ1-2,CASSLSRSNYGYTF,TGTGCCAGCAGTTTATCCAGGTCTAACTATGGCTACACCTTC
TRBV5-1,-,-,TRBJ1-2,CASSQTEPHSGYTF,TGCGCCAGCAGCCAAACAGAGCCCCACAGTGGCTACACCTTC
TRBV7-8,-,many,TRBJ1-4,CASSLDRGSEKLFF,TGTGCCAGCAGCTTAGATCGAGGGTCTGAAAAACTGTTTTTT
TRBV19,TRBD2,-,TRBJ2-4,CASSPRSSGGVAKNIQYF,TGTGCCAGTAGTCCCCGATCTAGCGGGGGGGTAGCCAAAAACATTCAGTACTTC
TRBV2,-,-,TRBJ2-7,CASSEGREQYF,TGTGCCAGCAGTGAGGGACGCGAGCAGTACTTC
TRBV2,-,many,TRBJ1-6,CASSVQKNNSPLHF,TGTGCCAGCAGTGTCCAGAAAAATAATTCACCCCTCCACTTT
TRBV19,TRBD2,once,TRBJ2-1,CASSIGLAGGQLYNEQFF,TGTGCCAGTAGTATTGGTCTAGCGGGGGGCCAGCTCTACAATGAGCAGTTCTTC
TRBV7-2,TRBD1,-,TRBJ2-7,CASRSTGTGRYEQYF,TGTGCCAGCAGATCGACCGGGACAGGGAGGTACGAGCAGTACTTC
TRBV15,TRBD1,-,TRBJ2-7,CATSAGQGGDEQYF,TGTGCCACCAGCGCGGGACAGGGGGGCGACGAGCAGTACTTC
TRBV7-9,-,-,TRBJ1-1,CASSTVGEAFF,TGTGCCAGCAGCACCGTCGGGGAAGCTTTCTTT
TRBV2,-,many,TRBJ1-1,CASSALLGAGIAFF,TGTGCCAGCAGTGCTTTGTTGGGGGCAGGGATAGCTTTCTTT
TRBV7-2,-,-,TRBJ2-2,CASSLTSGELFF,TGTGCCAGCAGCCTAACTAGCGGGGAGCTGTTTTTT
TRBV29-1,-,once,TRBJ1-1,CSVRGGYLNTEAFF,TGCAGCGTAAGGGGGGGGTACTTGAACACCGAAGCTTTCTTT
TRBV10-1,-,many,TRBJ2-7,CASSAWVEGGQYF,TGCGCCAGCAGTGCCTGGGTGGAGGGCGGGCAGTACTTC
TRBV24-1,-,-,TRBJ1-5,CATSDTDGNQPQHF,TGTGCCACCAGTGACACGGACGGCAATCAGCCCCAGCATTTT
TRBV7-3,-,-,TRBJ1-1,CASSPGANTEAFF,TGTGCCAGCAGCCCGGGGGCGAACACTGAAGCTTTCTTT
TRBV16,-,many,TRBJ2-5,CASRTFDTQETQYF,TGTGCCAGCAGAACGTTTGACACCCAAGAGACCCAGTACTTC
TRBV10-1,TRBD1,once,TRBJ1-6,CASSAGQENSPLHF,TGCGCCAGCAGTGCGGGACAGGAGAATTCACCCCTCCACTTT
TRBV19,-,few,TRBJ1-2,CASSSSQGCGYTF,TGTGCCAGTAGTAGTTCCCAGGGCTGTGGCTACACCTTC
TRBV7-9,-,-,TRBJ2-5,CASSLVLETQYF,TGTGCCAGCAGCTTAGTTTTGGAGACCCAGTACTTC
TRBV2,-,few,TRBJ2-5,CASSELALGVETQYF,TGTGCCAGCAGTGAATTGGCCTTGGGCGTTGAGACCCAGTACTTC
TRBV20-1,-,-,TRBJ2-3,CSASIGGTDTQYF,TGCAGTGCTAGTATTGGGGGTACAGATACGCAGTATTTT
TRBV2,TRBD2,-,TRBJ2-2,CASSTGGWATGELFF,TGTGCCAGCAGTACGGGAGGCTGGGCCACCGGGGAGCTGTTTTTT
TRBV9,TRBD1,-,TRBJ1-4,CASSPGQGAYEKLFF,TGTGCCAGCAGCCCTGGACAGGGGGCGTATGAAAAACTGTTTTTT
TRBV2,TRBD1,many,TRBJ2-2,CASTTGANTGELFF,TGTGCCAGCACGACAGGGGCGAACACCGGGGAGCTGTTTTTT
TRBV7-2,-,-,TRBJ1-2,CASSPKSEVGYTF,TGTGCCAGCAGCCCCAAGAGTGAGGTTGGCTACACCTTC
TRBV28,-,many,TRBJ1-1,CASSPGQLMNTEAFF,TGTGCCAGCAGTCCCGGACAGCTCATGAACACTGAAGCTTTCTTT
TRBV12-3/TRBV12-4,-,many,TRBJ2-3,CASSLAGLSDTQYF,TGTGCCAGCAGTTTGGCAGGGCTATCGGATACGCAGTATTTT
TRBV10-3,-,many,TRBJ1-6,CAISESGRQLYNSPLHF,TGTGCCATCAGTGAGTCGGGTCGGCAGTTGTATAATTCACCCCTCCACTTT
TRBV6-6,-,many,TRBJ1-1,CASSPQQNTEAFF,TGTGCCAGCAGCCCCCAACAGAACACTGAAGCTTTCTTT
TRBV7-2,-,many,TRBJ1-3,CASSLGQGIGNTIYF,TGTGCCAGCAGCTTAGGGCAGGGAATAGGAAACACCATATATTTT
TRBV11-1,-,many,TRBJ2-3,CASSLVSGRPSTDTQYF,TGTGCCAGCAGCTTAGTTTCCGGGAGACCGAGCACAGATACGCAGTATTTT
TRBV7-2,-,many,TRBJ1-4,CASSPTGGVTNEKLFF,TGTGCCAGCAGCCCCACAGGAGGGGTAACTAATGAAAAACTGTTTTTT
TRBV29-1,-,once,TRBJ2-7,CSVDSSYEQYF,TGCAGCGTCGACAGCTCCTACGAGCAGTACTTC
TRBV2,-,many,TRBJ1-1,CASNEGGRNTEAFF,TGTGCCAGCAACGAGGGGGGGCGGAACACTGAAGCTTTCTTT
TRBV5-8,-,many,TRBJ2-2,CASSLVGGELFF,TGTGCCAGCAGCTTGGTAGGCGGGGAGCTGTTTTTT
TRBV15,TRBD2,many,TRBJ2-1,CATSRGTPGLAGGLYNEQFF,TGTGCCACCAGCAGAGGGACTCCGGGACTAGCGGGGGGGCTATACAATGAGCAGTTCTTC
TRBV7-9,-,many,TRBJ2-7,CASSRPQRGGRGEQYF,TGTGCCAGCAGCCGCCCGCAGAGGGGGGGAAGAGGCGAGCAGTACTTC
TRBV5-6,-,-,TRBJ2-5,CASSRSGETQYF,TGTGCCAGTTCTAGAAGCGGAGAGACCCAGTACTTC
TRBV9,TRBD2,-,TRBJ2-3,CASSLFSGGAVDTQYF,TGTGCCAGCAGCTTATTTAGCGGGGGGGCGGTAGATACGCAGTATTTT
TRBV6-5,-,-,TRBJ1-3,CASSSPGASGPGNTIYF,TGTGCCAGCAGCTCACCTGGGGCTTCAGGGCCGGGAAACACCATATATTTT
TRBV15,-,few,TRBJ1-3,CATSTGSGGASSGNTIYF,TGTGCCACCAGCACGGGAAGCGGAGGGGCATCCTCTGGAAACACCATATATTTT
TRBV7-8,-,many,TRBJ2-2,CASSLAQTRRAGELFF,TGTGCCAGCAGCTTAGCGCAGACACGCAGGGCCGGGGAGCTGTTTTTT
TRBV7-9,-,many,TRBJ1-1,CASSLGRGQGPEAFF,TGTGCCAGCAGCTTAGGAAGGGGCCAGGGGCCTGAAGCTTTCTTT
TRBV7-9,-,few,TRBJ2-7,CASSSDSPMSPPYEQYF,TGTGCCAGCAGCTCCGACAGCCCTATGTCTCCTCCCTACGAGCAGTACTTC
TRBV10-3,TRBD2,-,TRBJ2-2,CGIASGGAGELFF,TGTGGTATCGCTAGCGGGGGGGCCGGGGAGCTGTTTTTT
TRBV9,-,-,TRBJ2-1,CASSVVSGGADEQFF,TGTGCCAGCAGCGTAGTGTCTGGGGGGGCCGATGAGCAGTTCTTC
TRBV6-5,TRBD1,-,TRBJ1-2,CASRATGLEGYTF,TGTGCCAGCAGGGCGACAGGGCTGGAAGGCTACACCTTC
TRBV9,TRBD1,few,TRBJ1-4,CASSLGQIEKLFF,TGTGCCAGCAGCTTGGGACAGATTGAAAAACTGTTTTTT
TRBV7-3,TRBD2,few,TRBJ2-3,CASSSRTSGGATDTQYF,TGTGCCAGCAGCTCCAGGACTAGCGGGGGGGCCACAGATACGCAGTATTTT
TRBV19,TRBD1,many,TRBJ2-7,CASSVAGTGFSYEQYF,TGTGCCAGTAGTGTCGCCGGGACAGGGTTCTCCTACGAGCAGTACTTC
TRBV7-3,-,many,TRBJ1-5,CASSLIRQFYQPQHF,TGTGCCAGCAGCTTAATCCGACAGTTTTATCAGCCCCAGCATTTT
TRBV20-1,TRBD1,-,TRBJ1-2,CSARETGVGGYTF,TGCAGTGCTAGAGAGACAGGGGTGGGAGGCTACACCTTC